Below are 30 T cell receptor beta chains sequenced from a single sample in a study of cytomegalovirus exposure and HLA in healthy donors. TCRdb's copy holds only in-frame clones and misses some; the assay was immunoSEQ multiplex PCR. Of approximately 210,000 clones in the sample, about 91% were seen once. The sequenced material came from PBMCs. Receptor source: a woman aged 18-30 years in good health and CMV-seronegative.

With regard to this clone: A junction boundary mismatches the germline segment, possibly from a read error. V and J are TRBV7-7 and TRBJ2-5; 8 nucleotides agree with TRBD2. The CDR3 extends over 15 amino acids. The germline V gene encodes CDR1 SSHAT and CDR2 FNYEAQ (reference sequence). The CDR3 bases are TGTGCTAGCAGCGGCGACGGGGGGGATTTGGAGACCCAGTACTTC. Translated: CASSGDGGDLETQYF.

V gene TRBV28 combines with J gene TRBJ2-7; TRBD2 aligns across 13 bases. V lost 7 bases to trimming and J lost 4 bases; unmatched junction nucleotides: 7. Germline V lookup: CDR1 MDHEN, CDR2 SYDVKM. This CDR3 is built from 15 residues. The CDR3 sequence: CASTLAGGQGYEQYF. DNA of the CDR3: TGTGCCAGCACACTAGCGGGAGGGCAGGGATACGAGCAGTACTTC.

The V and J genes are TRBV11-2 and TRBJ2-1, with 11 bases lining up with TRBD2. Losses at the gene ends were 1 base for V and 6 bases for J; bases not matched to a gene: 2. Germline CDR1 reads SGHAT; CDR2 reads FQNNGV. The CDR3 is 15 amino acids. The CDR3 bases are TGTGCCAGCAGCTTAGTAGCGGGAGGGCTCAATGAGCAGTTCTTC. As protein: CASSLVAGGLNEQFF.

As for this clone: Other DNA sequences from this sample encode an identical CDR3 as well. This sequence joins TRBV27 and TRBJ2-7; a weak D match, TRBD1 (6 bases). There are 13 residues in the CDR3. The germline CDR1 and CDR2 sequences are MNHEY and SMNVEV (reference sequence). Trimming pared 2 bases from V and 3 bases from J, leaving 8 bases between. The CDR3 DNA reads as TGTGCCAGCAGTTTAACAGGGTACTACGAGCAGTACTTC. This encodes CASSLTGYYEQYF.

CDR3 nucleotide sequence: TGTGCCAGCAGGGCCCGAAAGAACACTGAAGCTTTCTTT. Its translation: CASRARKNTEAFF. V gene TRBV2 combines with J gene TRBJ1-1; D not certain. The CDR3 has 13 amino acids. Germline V CDR1 and CDR2: SNHLY, FYNNEI. V lost 6 bases, J lost 1 base, and 9 bases lay in between.

The V gene is TRBV30, the J gene TRBJ2-1, with D tentatively TRBD2 (5 bases). The CDR3 covers 17 residues. V lost 4 bases and J lost 0, with 19 bases in between. Looked up from germline, CDR1 is GTSNPN and CDR2 is SVGIG (reference sequence). In DNA form, the CDR3 reads TGTGCCTGGATCCCCCTACTACTAGTCTACTCCTACAATGAGCAGTTCTTC. It specifies CAWIPLLLVYSYNEQFF.

Only a few counts were recorded for this clone. V usage is TRBV28 and J usage is TRBJ2-2; 9 positions match TRBD1. The CDR3 covers 15 residues. Trimming at V came to 6 bases and at J to 1 base, leaving 3 bases not matched to a gene. In germline, CDR1 is MDHEN, CDR2 SYDVKM. Here the CDR3 reads CASRPGQGNTGELFF. The CDR3 DNA reads TGTGCCAGCAGGCCGGGACAGGGGAACACCGGGGAGCTGTTTTTT.

V gene TRBV27 combines with J gene TRBJ2-1; D remains unclear. Deletions cut 0 bases from V and 4 bases from J, with 4 bases between. The CDR3 sequence is 13 residues long. Germline CDR1 MNHEY, CDR2 SMNVEV (reference sequence). In DNA form, the CDR3 reads TGTGCCAGCAGTTTATCCCCGTACAATGAGCAGTTCTTC. This encodes CASSLSPYNEQFF.

The chain has TRBV5-4 and TRBJ2-7, with 12 bases matching TRBD2. Per the germline V gene, CDR1 is SGHNT and CDR2 is YYREEE (reference sequence). The CDR3 spans 16 residues. The V gene end was trimmed by 5 bases and the J gene end by 5 bases; junction bases not matched to a gene: 11. The DNA for the CDR3 is TGTGCCAGCAGAAGGGAGCTAGCGGGAGGGCTGGACGAGCAGTACTTC. As protein: CASRRELAGGLDEQYF.

J is TRBJ2-1 and V is TRBV7-9; 7 positions match TRBD2. This CDR3 contains 15 residues. Germline CDR1 reads SEHNR; CDR2 reads FQNEAQ (reference sequence). V gave up 2 bases and J gave up 4 bases; unmatched junction bases: 5. The CDR3 coding sequence is TGTGCCAGCAGCTTATACCTAGCGGCATACAATGAGCAGTTCTTC. Translating it yields CASSLYLAAYNEQFF.

V gene TRBV6-5 combines with J gene TRBJ2-5; TRBD2 matches 8 bases. V lost 2 bases to trimming and J lost 3 bases; unmatched junction nucleotides: 2. Germline V lookup: CDR1 MNHEY, CDR2 SVGAGI. The CDR3 totals 14 residues. CDR3 DNA: TGTGCCAGCAGTTACGTGCGGGGGGAAGAGACCCAGTACTTC. It yields the protein CASSYVRGEETQYF.

The rearrangement uses TRBV19 and TRBJ1-5, with TRBD1 identical over 8 bases. The CDR3 length is 15 residues. From germline, CDR1 is LNHDA and CDR2 SQIVND (reference sequence). V gave up 7 bases and J gave up 3 bases; unmatched junction bases: 8. In DNA form, the CDR3 reads TGTGCCAGTAACAGGGCAGGGGGCAACAATCAGCCCCAGCATTTT. Encoded protein: CASNRAGGNNQPQHF.

As DNA, the CDR3 is TGTGCCAGCAGTTACTCCGGGACAGGGGACCAGTACTTC. Encoded protein: CASSYSGTGDQYF. The genes are TRBV6-5 and TRBJ2-7; TRBD1 matches 10 bases. V was clipped by 0 bases and J by 10 bases; unmatched bases: 3. Per germline, CDR1 MNHEY and CDR2 SVGAGI. CDR3 length: 13 amino acids.

The chain carries TRBV5-1 and TRBJ1-2; D possibly corresponds to TRBD1 (5 bases). V lost 4 bases to trimming and J lost 0 bases, with 10 bases between them. The V gene's germline CDR1 is SGHRS and CDR2 YFSETQ. The CDR3 length is 14 residues. This chain's CDR3 is CASSPTAANYGYTF. Written as DNA, the CDR3 is TGCGCCAGCAGCCCGACAGCCGCTAACTATGGCTACACCTTC. Full variable domain (missing parts from reference TRBV5-1 and TRBJ1-2): KAGVTQTPRYLIKTRGQQVTLSCSPISGHRSVSWYQQTPGQGLQFLFEYFSETQRNKGNFPGRFSGRQFSNSRSEMNVSTLELGDSALYLCASSPTAANYGYTFGSGTRLTVV.

The chain is built from TRBV5-8 and TRBJ2-1; possible D gene TRBD2, 6 bases. The V end lost 2 bases, the J end lost 5 bases, and 14 bases lay between the germline ends. The germline V gene encodes CDR1 SGHTS and CDR2 YDEGEE. This CDR3 is 15 amino acids long. The CDR3 is CASSLGTSVNNEQFF. The CDR3 bases are TGTGCCAGCAGCTTAGGGACTTCAGTTAACAATGAGCAGTTCTTC.

This clone was observed once. The rearrangement uses TRBV9 and TRBJ2-5; D may be TRBD2 (7 bases). The CDR3 consists of 15 residues. The germline V and J ends were trimmed by 0 bases and 1 base, with 10 bases remaining between them. The germline gives CDR1 SGDLS, CDR2 YYNGEE. In DNA, the CDR3 is TGTGCCAGCAGCGTAGGGGGGGGCTTCCAAGAGACCCAGTACTTC. Amino acid sequence: CASSVGGGFQETQYF.

This chain uses TRBV13 with TRBJ2-3; 10 positions match TRBD2. The trim removed 11 bases at V and 4 bases at J, leaving 12 bases unmatched. Germline loops: CDR1 PRHDT, CDR2 FYEKMQ (reference sequence). The CDR3 spans 15 residues. CDR3 loop: CASSPRTSGSDTQYF. In DNA form, the CDR3 reads TGTGCCTCATCGCCCAGGACTAGCGGATCAGATACGCAGTATTTT.

This chain uses TRBV10-3 with TRBJ2-7; D gene uncertain. The CDR3 consists of 12 residues. The V end lost 4 bases, the J end lost 6 bases, and 10 bases lay between the germline ends. Per germline, CDR1 ENHRY and CDR2 SYGVKD. The DNA for the CDR3 is TGTGCCATCAGTGCCTCGGGTGGCGAGCAGTACTTC. Amino acid sequence: CAISASGGEQYF.

The chain recombines TRBV2 with TRBJ2-3, with 9 bases that match TRBD2. J was trimmed by 1 base and V by 6 bases; bases with no gene match: 8. In germline, CDR1 is SNHLY, CDR2 FYNNEI. The CDR3 is made up of 16 amino acids. The CDR3 reads CASSAEVAGGTDTQYF. In DNA, the CDR3 is TGTGCCAGCAGCGCCGAGGTAGCGGGAGGCACAGATACGCAGTATTTT.

The rearrangement joins TRBV28 to TRBJ1-1; 7 nucleotides match TRBD1. The germline V gene has CDR1 MDHEN and CDR2 SYDVKM. The CDR3 totals 17 residues. The V gene end was trimmed by 2 bases and the J gene end by 0 bases; junction bases not matched to a gene: 9. CDR3 sequence (DNA): TGTGCCAGCAGTTTACTATACAGGGGTGAAATGAACACTGAAGCTTTCTTT. Amino acids: CASSLLYRGEMNTEAFF.

CDR3 protein: CASSRTSGRRETQYF. The CDR3 nucleotides are TGTGCCAGCAGCCGGACTAGCGGGAGACGGGAGACCCAGTACTTC. The genes are TRBV6-5 and TRBJ2-5, with 13 positions matching TRBD2. Germline loops: CDR1 MNHEY, CDR2 SVGAGI. V gave up 6 bases and J gave up 5 bases; unmatched junction bases: 6. The CDR3 runs to 15 residues.

This clone was counted a single time. The chain has TRBV7-2 and TRBJ2-5; 12 nucleotides match TRBD1. V shed 5 bases and J 5 bases; nucleotides not matched to a gene: 6. CDR1 is SGHTA, CDR2 FQGNSA, per germline. The CDR3 sequence is 15 residues long. The CDR3 protein is CASSPGTGGYETQYF. The CDR3, as DNA: TGTGCCAGCAGCCCCGGGACAGGGGGCTATGAGACCCAGTACTTC.

V usage is TRBV28 and J usage is TRBJ2-7, with 12 bases identical to TRBD2. The CDR3 extends over 15 amino acids. The V gene's germline CDR1 is MDHEN and CDR2 SYDVKM. Trimming cost V 3 bases and J 8 bases; bases outside gene matches: 8. CDR3 residues: CASSLTSGRSAKQYF. CDR3 nucleotides: TGTGCCAGCAGTTTGACTAGCGGGAGAAGTGCCAAGCAGTACTTC. The whole variable domain, remainder taken from reference TRBV28 and TRBJ2-7, is DVKVTQSSRYLVKRTGEKVFLECVQDMDHENMFWYRQDPGLGLRLIYFSYDVKMKEKGDIPEGYSVSREKKERFSLILESASTNQTSMYLCASSLTSGRSAKQYFGPGTRLTVT.

As to this clone: At one end, the junction sequence differs from germline, possibly due to a read error. The rearrangement uses TRBV7-7 and TRBJ1-5; TRBD1 matches 8 bases. Per germline, CDR1 SSHAT and CDR2 FNYEAQ (reference sequence). This CDR3 has 18 residues. The DNA for the CDR3 is TGTGCTAGCAGCCCGGAGGACAGGGTATCTTATAGCAATCAGCCCCAGCATTTT. Its translation is CASSPEDRVSYSNQPQHF.

This chain uses TRBV2 with TRBJ1-1; no reliable D call. CDR3 size: 14 residues. V was shortened by 6 bases and J by 1 base, with 12 bases between the two germline ends. From germline, CDR1 is SNHLY and CDR2 FYNNEI. The CDR3 spells CASSDYVGNTEAFF. CDR3 nucleotides: TGTGCCAGCAGCGACTATGTAGGGAACACTGAAGCTTTCTTT. Using reference TRBV2 and TRBJ1-1 for the parts outside the CDR3, the full variable domain is EPEVTQTPSHQVTQMGQEVILRCVPISNHLYFYWYRQILGQKVEFLVSFYNNEISEKSEIFDDQFSVERPDGSNFTLKIRSTKLEDSAMYFCASSDYVGNTEAFFGQGTRLTVV.

The CDR3 region is CASSLGTRTEEQYF. The CDR3 bases are TGTGCCAGCAGCTTGGGGACTAGGACGGAAGAGCAGTACTTC. The chain uses TRBV5-4 and TRBJ2-7; 7 nucleotides line up with TRBD2. V was clipped by 0 bases and J by 7 bases; unmatched bases: 7. The CDR3 spans 14 residues. CDR1 and CDR2 (germline): SGHNT, YYREEE (reference sequence).

The CDR3 sequence: CASSYRGPGGDTQYF. The CDR3 DNA is TGTGCCAGCAGTTACCGCGGCCCCGGCGGAGATACGCAGTATTTT. The gene calls are TRBV6-6 and TRBJ2-3; D gene uncertain. This CDR3 comprises 15 residues. V dropped 2 bases and J dropped 5 bases, with 14 bases sitting between them. Germline loops: CDR1 MNHNY, CDR2 SVGAGI (reference sequence).

This clone was seen a handful of times. This rearrangement joins TRBV10-3 to TRBJ2-7, with TRBD1 matching 9 bases. The J segment lost 2 bases and the V segment lost 5 bases, leaving 7 bases of the junction unmatched. Germline values: CDR1 ENHRY, CDR2 SYGVKD. The CDR3 is made up of 15 amino acids. The DNA of the CDR3 is TGTGCCATCAGTAAGACGGGACAGGGCCCCTACGAGCAGTACTTC. This codes for CAISKTGQGPYEQYF.

This clone came up once. This rearrangement joins TRBV28 to TRBJ2-7; 11 bases align to TRBD1. This CDR3 comprises 14 residues. V shed 2 bases, J shed 3 bases, and the junction held 0 bases outside the gene matches. The germline V gene has CDR1 MDHEN and CDR2 SYDVKM. The CDR3 loop is CASSLGTGGYEQYF. CDR3 DNA: TGTGCCAGCAGTTTAGGGACAGGGGGCTACGAGCAGTACTTC.

This chain connects TRBV4-2 to TRBJ2-1, with TRBD2 identical over 8 bases. This CDR3 is built from 17 residues. V lost 0 bases, J lost 6 bases, and 10 bases stayed unmatched. The germline gives CDR1 LGHNA, CDR2 YNFKEQ. CDR3 nucleotide sequence: TGTGCCAGCAGCCAAGACCCCGCCGGGACTAGAGGCAATGAGCAGTTCTTC. Amino acids: CASSQDPAGTRGNEQFF.